This record looks at one T cell receptor beta chain sequence and its context. What it recognizes is unknown. CDR3 and TCR beta VDJ profiling relied on a genomic DNA template. TCRdb ran MiXCR on the reads and lists one entry per CDR3 protein. The data hold 300,000 or so distinct CDR3 sequences, with approximately 55% observed a single time. These data originate in a study of CD8+CD57+ T cells in acquired aplastic anemia. Overall study findings and caveats: Patients showed no significant difference from controls in CD8+ Simpson's diversity. Over 25 CD8+ CDR3 sequences occurred in both the patients and the controls.

V shed 6 bases and J shed 4 bases, with 7 bases lying between them. Germline CDR1 SQVTM, CDR2 ANQGSEA. The CDR3 length is 10 residues. Sequencing was performed on sorted CD4+, CD8+, or CD8+CD57+ T cells (not recorded which) from PBMCs. The chain links TRBV29-1 to TRBJ2-7; D perhaps matches TRBD1 (5 bases). The receptor was isolated from a human donor with severe aplastic anemia or a healthy control (not recorded which). CDR3 DNA sequence: TGCAGCGTCCAGGGTTACGAGCAGTACTTC. Amino acid sequence: CSVQGYEQYF.